This is a list of T cell receptor beta chains from one sample in a study of T cell responses to AZD1222 COVID-19 vaccine. Data came from immunoSEQ multiplex PCR; TCRdb stores just in-frame clones and leaves some out. The sample yields 85,000 to 95,000 clones, around 89% seen once. The starting material was peripheral blood, obtained on day 0 of AZD1222 vaccination. All receptors derive from an adult in good health. CDR3s include the opening cysteine and the closing phenylalanine or tryptophan. The order of the fields is V gene, clone size, J gene, D gene, CDR3 length, CDR3 DNA, CDR3 protein. D genes are given only for firm matches. A clone size is listed for some rows: how often the clone was seen (once, few, many), or a class if it is expanded.

TRBV3-1/TRBV3-2	few	TRBJ1-4	NA	15	TGTGCCAGCAGCGGCGGGGAGGATATCTTCGAAAAACTGTTTTTT	CASSGGEDIFEKLFF
TRBV27	NA	TRBJ1-1	TRBD1	15	TGTGCCAGCAGTGGGCGACAGGGAGCAGGCACTGAAGCTTTCTTT	CASSGRQGAGTEAFF
TRBV2	NA	TRBJ1-2	NA	11	TGTGCCAGCGGATCCGGGGACGGCTACACCTTC	CASGSGDGYTF
TRBV20-1	NA	TRBJ1-5	TRBD1	11	TGCAGTGCTAGACACAGGGGTTCCCAGCATTTT	CSARHRGSQHF
TRBV7-3	NA	TRBJ1-4	NA	20	TGTGCCAGCAGCTTAACTTTCTTAGTGGGGAGGAGAGGGGCTAATGAAAAACTGTTTTTT	CASSLTFLVGRRGANEKLFF
TRBV6-2/TRBV6-3	NA	TRBJ1-4	NA	15	TGTGCCAGCAGTATTCCCAGGGTTGGAGACGAAAAACTGTTTTTT	CASSIPRVGDEKLFF
TRBV18	NA	TRBJ1-2	NA	13	TGTGCCAGCTCACCCGCAGGGCTGGCTGGCTACACCTTC	CASSPAGLAGYTF
TRBV14	NA	TRBJ2-3	NA	17	TGTGCCAGCAGCCCGGACTGGGGGCTTCAGGGCACAGATACGCAGTATTTT	CASSPDWGLQGTDTQYF
TRBV5-5	NA	TRBJ1-6	TRBD1	15	TGTGCCAGCAGCTTGTCCAGGGGGCAAGCTTCACCCCTCCACTTT	CASSLSRGQASPLHF
TRBV4-3	NA	TRBJ1-1	NA	15	TGCGCCAGCAGCCAAGAACGCGAGATGAACACTGAAGCTTTCTTT	CASSQEREMNTEAFF
TRBV7-2	NA	TRBJ1-3	TRBD1	17	TGTGCCAGCAGCTCGGACAGGGGCTTCTTCTCTGGAAACACCATATATTTT	CASSSDRGFFSGNTIYF
TRBV2	NA	TRBJ2-5	NA	17	TGTGCCAGCAGTGGGACGGGATCCGGGCCTACGCAAGAGACCCAGTACTTC	CASSGTGSGPTQETQYF
TRBV5-1	once	TRBJ1-1	NA	17	TGCGCCAGCAGCTTGGGACAGGACCCTTTTGGGGACACTGAAGCTTTCTTT	CASSLGQDPFGDTEAFF
TRBV19	few	TRBJ1-4	NA	14	TGTGCCAGTAGGATCCCCGGAGGGATTGAAAAACTGTTTTTT	CASRIPGGIEKLFF
TRBV6-5	NA	TRBJ1-1	TRBD1	14	TGTGCCAGCAGTCAGAGGACAGGGAACACTGAAGCTTTCTTT	CASSQRTGNTEAFF